This entry is about one T cell receptor beta chain. This table comes from immunoSEQ multiplex PCR, and its TCRdb copy is limited to in-frame clones, with some not included. The sample consists of approximately 90,000 clones, 88% of them appearing once. These data originate in a study of control samples from healthy donors and cancer patients. Per germline, CDR1 SNHLY and CDR2 FYNNEI. Losses at the gene ends were 4 bases for V and 0 bases for J; bases not matched to a gene: 5. The CDR3 spans 16 residues. The sample consisted of blood. The chain joins TRBV2 to TRBJ1-3; TRBD1 matches 8 bases. This receptor was taken from an older woman in good health. The CDR3 sequence: CASSGRTGHSGNTIYF. The CDR3 nucleotides are TGTGCCAGCAGTGGACGGACAGGGCACTCTGGAAACACCATATATTTT.